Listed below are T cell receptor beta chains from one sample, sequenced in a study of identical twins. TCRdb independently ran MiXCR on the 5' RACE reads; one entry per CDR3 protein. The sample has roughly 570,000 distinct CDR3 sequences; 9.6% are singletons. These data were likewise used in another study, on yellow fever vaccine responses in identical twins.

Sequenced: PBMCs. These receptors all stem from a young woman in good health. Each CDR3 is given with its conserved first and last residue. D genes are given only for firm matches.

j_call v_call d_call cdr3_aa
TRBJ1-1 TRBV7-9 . CASSSLSGENTEAFF
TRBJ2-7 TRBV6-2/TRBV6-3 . CASSYEGSKSYEQYF
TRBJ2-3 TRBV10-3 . CAIRVTDTQYF
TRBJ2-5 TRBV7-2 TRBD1 CASSWDRETQYF
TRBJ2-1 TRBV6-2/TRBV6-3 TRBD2 CASMFSLAGRNEQFF
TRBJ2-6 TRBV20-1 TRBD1 CSADTADRAGANVLTF
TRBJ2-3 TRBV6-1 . CASSKGAFSTDTQYF
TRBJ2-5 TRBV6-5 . CASSYGGLYQETQYF
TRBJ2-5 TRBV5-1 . CASSLSLLQETQYF
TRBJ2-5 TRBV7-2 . CASSQALATQETQYF
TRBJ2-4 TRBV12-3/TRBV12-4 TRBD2 CASRRLAGGDIQYF
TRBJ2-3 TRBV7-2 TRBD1 CASSLGRGLGTDTQYF
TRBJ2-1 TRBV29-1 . CSAEAGYFNEQFF
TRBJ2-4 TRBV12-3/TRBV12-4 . CASSSPTTIAKNIQYF
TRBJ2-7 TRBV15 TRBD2 CATSRVGTSGSYPYEQYF
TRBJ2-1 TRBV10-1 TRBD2 CASTGTRRRHEQFF
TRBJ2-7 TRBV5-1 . CASSLGDVGEQYF
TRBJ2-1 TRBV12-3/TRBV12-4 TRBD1 CASSFQGAENEQFF
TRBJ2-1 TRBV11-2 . CASSLEPNSYNEQFF
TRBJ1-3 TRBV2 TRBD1 CASSVGQGGGNTMYF
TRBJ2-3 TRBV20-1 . CSATPQGPFETDTQYF
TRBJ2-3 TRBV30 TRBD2 CAWSQAGGSPDTQYF
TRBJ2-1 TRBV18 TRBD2 CASSPTSGGFSYNEQFF
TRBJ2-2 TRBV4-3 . CASSQDRGLGTGELFF
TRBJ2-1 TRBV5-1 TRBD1 CASSSQGAFNEQFF
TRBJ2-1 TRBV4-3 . CASSQYNNEQFF
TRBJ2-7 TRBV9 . CASSVGASTYEQYF
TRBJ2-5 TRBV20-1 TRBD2 CSARVAGGPDGFQYF
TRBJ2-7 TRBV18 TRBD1 CASSPRTGLSYEQYF
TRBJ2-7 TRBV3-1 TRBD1 CASSRTVLGQDDYEQYF
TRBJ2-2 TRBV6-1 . CASSGRVGTGELFF
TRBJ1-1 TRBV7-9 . CASSLSRGNTEAFF
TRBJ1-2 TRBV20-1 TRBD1 CSARQGGGTF
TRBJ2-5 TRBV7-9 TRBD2 CASSSAPLAGERETQYF
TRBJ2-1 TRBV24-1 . CATSIRGGSHEQFF
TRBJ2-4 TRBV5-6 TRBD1 CASSWPGQGFDAANLLAKNIQYF
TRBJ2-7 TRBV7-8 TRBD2 CASSSRGLLQVKYF
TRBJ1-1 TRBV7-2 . CASSLADFGVPEAFF
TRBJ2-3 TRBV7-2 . CASTSGRATDTQYF
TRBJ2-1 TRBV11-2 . CASSLTQSYNEQFF
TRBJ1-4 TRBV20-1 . CSASVGMTNEKLFF
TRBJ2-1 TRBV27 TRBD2 CATNPLGAGGPLDNEQFF